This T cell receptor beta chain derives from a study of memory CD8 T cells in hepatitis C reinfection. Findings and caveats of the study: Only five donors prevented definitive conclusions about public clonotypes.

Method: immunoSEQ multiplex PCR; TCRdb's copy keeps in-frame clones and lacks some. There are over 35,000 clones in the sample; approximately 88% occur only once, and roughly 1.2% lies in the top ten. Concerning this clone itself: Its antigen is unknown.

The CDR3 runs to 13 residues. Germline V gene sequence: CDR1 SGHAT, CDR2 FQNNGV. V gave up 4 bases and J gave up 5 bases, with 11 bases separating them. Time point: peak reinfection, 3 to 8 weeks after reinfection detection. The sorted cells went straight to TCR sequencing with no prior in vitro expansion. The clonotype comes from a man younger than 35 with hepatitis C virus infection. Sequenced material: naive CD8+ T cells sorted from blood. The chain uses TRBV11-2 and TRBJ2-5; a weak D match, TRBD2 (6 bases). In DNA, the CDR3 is TGTGCCAGCAGCTCGCCGGGAGATGAGACCCAGTACTTC. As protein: CASSSPGDETQYF.